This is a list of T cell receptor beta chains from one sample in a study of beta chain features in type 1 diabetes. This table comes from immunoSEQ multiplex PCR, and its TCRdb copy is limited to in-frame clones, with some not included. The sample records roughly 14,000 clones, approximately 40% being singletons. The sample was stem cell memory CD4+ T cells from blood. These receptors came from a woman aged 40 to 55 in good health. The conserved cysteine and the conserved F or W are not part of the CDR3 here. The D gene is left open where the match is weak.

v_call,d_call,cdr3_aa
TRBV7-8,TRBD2,ASSFALTSGGTYEQY
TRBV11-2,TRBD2,ASSTPGLAEY
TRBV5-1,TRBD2,ASSSAGGAYNEQF
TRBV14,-,ASRNSGGTEAF
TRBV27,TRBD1,ASSLQGAFGYT
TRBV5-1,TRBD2,ASSPGLAARDTQY
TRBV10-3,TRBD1,AIYAGTAMNTEAF
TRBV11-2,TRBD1,ASRRLRQGIQETQY
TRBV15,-,ATSRGGRGTFSYEQY
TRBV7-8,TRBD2,ASSLAGGSGQF
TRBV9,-,ASSVVAAGGFNTEAF
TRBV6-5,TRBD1,ASSYRGTGSYEQY
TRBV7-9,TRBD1,ASSSTDRAPEKLF
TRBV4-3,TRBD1,ASSQWTGGRTEAF
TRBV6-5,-,ASSFDRLYGYT
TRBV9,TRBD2,ASSVGTSGGAVTDTQY
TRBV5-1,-,ASSPPGRTTEAF
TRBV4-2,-,ASSHVQGGSGNTIY
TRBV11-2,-,ASSLITSSGANVLT
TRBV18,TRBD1,ASSPLGQRQETQY
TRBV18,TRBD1,ASSPSGQASNQPQH
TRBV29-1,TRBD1,SVTWTGRYEQY
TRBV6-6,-,ASWEGITEAF
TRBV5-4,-,ASSLVRGGPAYEQY